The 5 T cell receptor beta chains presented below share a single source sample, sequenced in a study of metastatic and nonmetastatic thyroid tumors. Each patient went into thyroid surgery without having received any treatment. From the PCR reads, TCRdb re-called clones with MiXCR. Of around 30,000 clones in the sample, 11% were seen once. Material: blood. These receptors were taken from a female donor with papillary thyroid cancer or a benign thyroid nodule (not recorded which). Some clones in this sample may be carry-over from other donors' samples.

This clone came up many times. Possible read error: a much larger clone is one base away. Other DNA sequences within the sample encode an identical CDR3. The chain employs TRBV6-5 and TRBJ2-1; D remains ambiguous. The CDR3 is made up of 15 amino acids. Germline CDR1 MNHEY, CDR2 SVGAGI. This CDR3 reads CASSYLASSYNEQFF. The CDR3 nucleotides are TGTGCCAGCAGCTACTTAGCAAGCTCCTACAATGAGCAGTTCTTC.

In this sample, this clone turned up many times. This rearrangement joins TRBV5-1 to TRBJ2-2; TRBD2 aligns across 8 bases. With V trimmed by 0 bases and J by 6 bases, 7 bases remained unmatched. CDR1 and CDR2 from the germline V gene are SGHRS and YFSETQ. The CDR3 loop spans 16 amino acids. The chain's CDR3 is CASSLESGRSAGELFF. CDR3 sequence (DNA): TGCGCCAGCAGCTTGGAAAGCGGGAGATCAGCCGGGGAGCTGTTTTTT. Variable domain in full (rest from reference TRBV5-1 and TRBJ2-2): KAGVTQTPRYLIKTRGQQVTLSCSPISGHRSVSWYQQTPGQGLQFLFEYFSETQRNKGNFPGRFSGRQFSNSRSEMNVSTLELGDSALYLCASSLESGRSAGELFFGEGSRLTVL.

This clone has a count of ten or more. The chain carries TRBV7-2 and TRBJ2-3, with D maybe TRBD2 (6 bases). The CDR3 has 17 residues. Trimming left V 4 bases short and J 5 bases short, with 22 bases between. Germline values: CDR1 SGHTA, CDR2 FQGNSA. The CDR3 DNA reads TGTGCCAGCAGCTCCTCCCGGCCGGGACTCGGCGGAGATACGCAGTATTTT. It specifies CASSSSRPGLGGDTQYF.

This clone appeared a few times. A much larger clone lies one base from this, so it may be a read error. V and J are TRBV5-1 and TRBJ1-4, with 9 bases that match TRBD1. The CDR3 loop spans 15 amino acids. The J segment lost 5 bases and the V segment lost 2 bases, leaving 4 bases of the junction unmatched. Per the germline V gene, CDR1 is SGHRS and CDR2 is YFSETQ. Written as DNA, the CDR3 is TGCGCCAGCAGCTTAGACAGGGGGGGAAATGAAAAACTGTTTTTT. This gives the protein CASSLDRGGNEKLFF.

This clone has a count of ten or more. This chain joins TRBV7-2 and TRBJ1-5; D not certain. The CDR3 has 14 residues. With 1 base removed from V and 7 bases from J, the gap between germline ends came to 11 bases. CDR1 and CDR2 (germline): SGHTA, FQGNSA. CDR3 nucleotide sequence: TGTGCCAGCAGCTTAGATCCCATCGGGCAGCCCCAGCATTTT. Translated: CASSLDPIGQPQHF.